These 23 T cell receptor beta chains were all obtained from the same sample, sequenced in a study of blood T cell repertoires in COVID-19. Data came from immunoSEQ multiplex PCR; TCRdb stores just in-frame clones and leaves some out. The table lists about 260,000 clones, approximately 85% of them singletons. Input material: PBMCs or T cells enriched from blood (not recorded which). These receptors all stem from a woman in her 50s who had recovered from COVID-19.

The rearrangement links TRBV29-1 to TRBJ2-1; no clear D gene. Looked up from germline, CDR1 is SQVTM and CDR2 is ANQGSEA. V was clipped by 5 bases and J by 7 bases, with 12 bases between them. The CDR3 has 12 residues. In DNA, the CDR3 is TGCAGCGTTAGAGGTATCGGGAATGAGCAGTTCTTC. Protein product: CSVRGIGNEQFF.

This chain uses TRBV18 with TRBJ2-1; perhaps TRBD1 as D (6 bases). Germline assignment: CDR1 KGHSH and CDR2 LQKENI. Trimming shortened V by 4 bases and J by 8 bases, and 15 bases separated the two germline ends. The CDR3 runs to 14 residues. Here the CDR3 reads CASSLTTGGDEQFF. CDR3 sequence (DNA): TGTGCCAGCTCACTCACGACAGGCGGCGATGAGCAGTTCTTC.

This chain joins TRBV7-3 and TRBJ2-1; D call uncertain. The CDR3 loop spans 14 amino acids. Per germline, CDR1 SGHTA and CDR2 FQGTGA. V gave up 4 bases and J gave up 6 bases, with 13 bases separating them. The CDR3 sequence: CASSSPAISNEQFF. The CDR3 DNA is TGTGCCAGCAGCTCACCCGCCATTAGCAATGAGCAGTTCTTC.

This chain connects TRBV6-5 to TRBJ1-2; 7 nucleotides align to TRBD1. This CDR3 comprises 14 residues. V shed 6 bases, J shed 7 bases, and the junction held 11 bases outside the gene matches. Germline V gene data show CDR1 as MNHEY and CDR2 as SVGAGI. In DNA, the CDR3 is TGTGCCAGCAGGGAGCAGGGGGGAGTCTTTGGCTACACCTTC. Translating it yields CASREQGGVFGYTF.

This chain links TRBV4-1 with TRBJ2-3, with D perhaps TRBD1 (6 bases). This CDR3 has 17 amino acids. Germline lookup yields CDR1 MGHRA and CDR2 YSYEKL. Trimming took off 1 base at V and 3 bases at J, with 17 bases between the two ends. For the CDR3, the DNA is TGCGCCAGCAGCCAAGTAAAAGTTGAGCAGGGGACAGATACGCAGTATTTT. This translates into CASSQVKVEQGTDTQYF.

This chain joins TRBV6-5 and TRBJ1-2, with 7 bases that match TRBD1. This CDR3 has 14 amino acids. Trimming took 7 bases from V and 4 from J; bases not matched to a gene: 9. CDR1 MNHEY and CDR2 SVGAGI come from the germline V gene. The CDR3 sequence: CASTSDRAGYGYTF. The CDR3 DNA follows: TGTGCCAGCACTTCTGACAGGGCTGGCTATGGCTACACCTTC.

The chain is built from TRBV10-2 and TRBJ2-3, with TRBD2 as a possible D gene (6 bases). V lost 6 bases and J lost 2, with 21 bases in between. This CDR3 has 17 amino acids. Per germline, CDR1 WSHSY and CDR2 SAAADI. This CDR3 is CASRPSRMGGNTDTQYF. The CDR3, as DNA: TGCGCCAGCAGACCTAGCCGTATGGGGGGAAACACAGATACGCAGTATTTT.

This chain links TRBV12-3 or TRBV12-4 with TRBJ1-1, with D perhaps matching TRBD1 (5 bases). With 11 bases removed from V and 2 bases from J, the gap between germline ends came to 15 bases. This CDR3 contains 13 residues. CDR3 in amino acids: CAGARQINTEAFF. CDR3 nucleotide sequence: TGTGCCGGAGCTCGACAGATCAACACTGAAGCTTTCTTT.

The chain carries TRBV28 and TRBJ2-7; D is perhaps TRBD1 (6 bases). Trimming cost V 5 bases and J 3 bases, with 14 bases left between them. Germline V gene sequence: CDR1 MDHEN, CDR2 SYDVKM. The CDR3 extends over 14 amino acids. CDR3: CASSPLRDNYEQYF. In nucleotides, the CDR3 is TGTGCCAGCAGTCCGCTCCGGGACAACTACGAGCAGTACTTC.

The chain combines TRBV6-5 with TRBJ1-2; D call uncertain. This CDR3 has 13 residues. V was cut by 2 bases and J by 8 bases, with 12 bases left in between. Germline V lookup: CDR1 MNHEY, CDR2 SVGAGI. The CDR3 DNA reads TGTGCCAGCAGTTACGGGCTTACTGGAGGCTACACCTTC. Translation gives CASSYGLTGGYTF.

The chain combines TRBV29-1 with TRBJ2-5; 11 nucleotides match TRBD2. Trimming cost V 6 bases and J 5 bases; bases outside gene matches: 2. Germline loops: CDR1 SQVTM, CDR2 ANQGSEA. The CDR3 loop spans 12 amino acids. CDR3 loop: CSVTSGVETQYF. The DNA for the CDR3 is TGCAGCGTGACTAGCGGGGTCGAGACCCAGTACTTC.

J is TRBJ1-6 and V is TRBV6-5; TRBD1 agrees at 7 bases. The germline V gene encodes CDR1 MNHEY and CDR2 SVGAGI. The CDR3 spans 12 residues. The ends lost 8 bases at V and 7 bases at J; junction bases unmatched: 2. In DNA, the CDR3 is TGTGCCAGCGCAGGGGGGAATTCACCCCTCCACTTT. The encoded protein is CASAGGNSPLHF.

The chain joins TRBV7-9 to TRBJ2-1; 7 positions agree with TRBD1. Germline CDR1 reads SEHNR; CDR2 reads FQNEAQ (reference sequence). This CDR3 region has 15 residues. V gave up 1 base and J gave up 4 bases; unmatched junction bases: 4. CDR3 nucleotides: TGTGCCAGCAGCTTAGACAGGGGAAATTACAATGAGCAGTTCTTC. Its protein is CASSLDRGNYNEQFF.

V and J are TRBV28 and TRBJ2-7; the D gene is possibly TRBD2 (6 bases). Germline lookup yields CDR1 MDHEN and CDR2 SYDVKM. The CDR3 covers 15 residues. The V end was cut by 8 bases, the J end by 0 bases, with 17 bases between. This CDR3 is CASLTIAENSYEQYF. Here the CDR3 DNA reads TGTGCCAGCTTGACCATAGCGGAAAACTCCTACGAGCAGTACTTC.

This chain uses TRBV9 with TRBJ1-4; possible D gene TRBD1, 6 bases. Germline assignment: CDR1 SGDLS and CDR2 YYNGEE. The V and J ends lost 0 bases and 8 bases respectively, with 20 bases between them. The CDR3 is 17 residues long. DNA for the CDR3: TGTGCCAGCAGCGTAGAAACAGGGATTGACTCCCGGGAAAAACTGTTTTTT. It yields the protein CASSVETGIDSREKLFF.

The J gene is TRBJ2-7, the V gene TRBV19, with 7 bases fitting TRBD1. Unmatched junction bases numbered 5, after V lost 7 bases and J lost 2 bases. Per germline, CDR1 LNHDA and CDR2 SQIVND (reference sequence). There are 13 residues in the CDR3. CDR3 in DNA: TGTGCCAGTAAATCCAGGGGGACCTACGAGCAGTACTTC. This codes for CASKSRGTYEQYF. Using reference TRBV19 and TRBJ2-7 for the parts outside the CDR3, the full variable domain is DGGITQSPKYLFRKEGQNVTLSCEQNLNHDAMYWYRQDPGQGLRLIYYSQIVNDFQKGDIAEGYSVSREKKESFPLTVTSAQKNPTAFYLCASKSRGTYEQYFGPGTRLTVT.

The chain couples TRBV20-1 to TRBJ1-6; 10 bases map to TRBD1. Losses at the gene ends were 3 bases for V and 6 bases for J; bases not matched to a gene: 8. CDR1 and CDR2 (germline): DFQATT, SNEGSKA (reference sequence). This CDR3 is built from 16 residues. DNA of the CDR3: TGCAGTGCTAGTAATCCTGGACAGGGGGGTAATTCACCCCTCCACTTT. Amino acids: CSASNPGQGGNSPLHF.

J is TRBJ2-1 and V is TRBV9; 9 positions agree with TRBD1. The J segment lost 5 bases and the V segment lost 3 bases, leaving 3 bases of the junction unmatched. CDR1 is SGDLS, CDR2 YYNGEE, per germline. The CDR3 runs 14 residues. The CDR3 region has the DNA TGTGCCAGCAGCGAAAGGACAGGGGACAATGAGCAGTTCTTC. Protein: CASSERTGDNEQFF.

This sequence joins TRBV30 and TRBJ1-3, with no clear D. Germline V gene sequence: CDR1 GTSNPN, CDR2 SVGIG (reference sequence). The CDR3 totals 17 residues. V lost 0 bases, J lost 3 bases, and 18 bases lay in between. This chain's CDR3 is CAWSVRFTGLGGNTIYF. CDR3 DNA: TGTGCCTGGAGTGTACGTTTCACGGGGTTGGGTGGAAACACCATATATTTT.

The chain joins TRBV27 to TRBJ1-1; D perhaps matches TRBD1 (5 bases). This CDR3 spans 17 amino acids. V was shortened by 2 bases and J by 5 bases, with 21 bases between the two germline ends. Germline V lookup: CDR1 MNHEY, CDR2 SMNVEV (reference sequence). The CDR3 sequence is CASSLRDRSYGGTEAFF. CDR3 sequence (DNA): TGTGCCAGCAGTTTAAGGGACCGCAGTTATGGAGGGACTGAAGCTTTCTTT.

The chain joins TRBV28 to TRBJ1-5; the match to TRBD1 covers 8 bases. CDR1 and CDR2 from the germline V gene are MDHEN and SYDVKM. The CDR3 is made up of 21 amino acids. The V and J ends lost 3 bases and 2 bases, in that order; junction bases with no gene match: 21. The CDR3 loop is CASSFIYGGQGGQLGNQPQHF. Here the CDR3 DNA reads TGTGCCAGCAGTTTCATTTATGGCGGACAGGGAGGCCAATTAGGCAATCAGCCCCAGCATTTT.

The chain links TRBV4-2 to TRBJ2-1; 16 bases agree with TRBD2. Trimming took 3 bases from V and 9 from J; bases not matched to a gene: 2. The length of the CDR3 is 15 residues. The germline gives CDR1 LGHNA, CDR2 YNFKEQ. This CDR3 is CASSQGTSGRGEQFF. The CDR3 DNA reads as TGTGCCAGCAGCCAGGGGACTAGCGGGAGGGGTGAGCAGTTCTTC.

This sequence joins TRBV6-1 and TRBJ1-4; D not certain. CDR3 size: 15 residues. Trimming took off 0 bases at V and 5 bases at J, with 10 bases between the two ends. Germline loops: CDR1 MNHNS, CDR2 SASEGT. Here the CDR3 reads CASSEAVPRNEKLFF. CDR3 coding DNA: TGTGCCAGCAGTGAAGCCGTTCCCAGGAATGAAAAACTGTTTTTT.